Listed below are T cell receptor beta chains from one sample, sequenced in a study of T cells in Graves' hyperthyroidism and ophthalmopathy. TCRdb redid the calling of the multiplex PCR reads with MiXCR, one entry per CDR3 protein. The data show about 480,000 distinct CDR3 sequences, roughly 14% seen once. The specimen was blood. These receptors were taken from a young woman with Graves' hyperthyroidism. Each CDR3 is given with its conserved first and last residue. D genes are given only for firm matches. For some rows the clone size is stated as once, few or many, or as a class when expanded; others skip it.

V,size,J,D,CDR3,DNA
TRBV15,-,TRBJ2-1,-,CATSRPSVGNEQFF,TGTGCCACCAGCAGGCCTAGCGTGGGGAATGAGCAGTTCTTC
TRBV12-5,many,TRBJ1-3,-,CASGLRGGNTIYF,TGTGCTAGTGGTTTACGGGGAGGAAACACCATATATTTT
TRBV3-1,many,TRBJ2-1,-,CASSRTNEQFF,TGTGCCAGCAGCCGAACAAATGAGCAGTTCTTC
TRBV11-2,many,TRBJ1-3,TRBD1,CASIGRTTGVTGNTIYF,TGTGCCAGCATCGGACGTACCACAGGGGTTACTGGAAACACCATATATTTT
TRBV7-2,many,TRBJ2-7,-,CASSRIGSGERYEQYF,TGTGCCAGCAGCCGAATCGGCTCGGGAGAGAGGTACGAGCAGTACTTC
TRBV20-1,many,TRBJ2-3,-,CSARILSYTDTQYF,TGCAGTGCTAGGATACTAAGCTACACAGATACGCAGTATTTT
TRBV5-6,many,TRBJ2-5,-,CASSLTGIETQYF,TGTGCCAGCAGCTTGACGGGAATTGAGACCCAGTACTTC
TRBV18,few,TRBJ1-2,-,CASSPRSPGTAVEGYTF,TGTGCCAGCTCACCACGGTCCCCGGGGACGGCGGTCGAAGGCTACACCTTC
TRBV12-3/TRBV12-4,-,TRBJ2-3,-,CASSLVGMDTQYF,TGTGCCAGCAGTTTAGTTGGGATGGATACGCAGTATTTT
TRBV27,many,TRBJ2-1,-,CASSLLSRDFYEQFF,TGTGCCAGCAGTTTACTGTCCCGGGACTTTTATGAGCAGTTCTTC
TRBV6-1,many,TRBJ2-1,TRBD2,CASSESREWFYNEQFF,TGTGCCAGCAGTGAATCGCGGGAGTGGTTCTACAATGAGCAGTTCTTC
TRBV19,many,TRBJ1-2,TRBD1,CATRTGGGYGYTF,TGTGCCACCCGGACAGGGGGCGGCTATGGCTACACCTTC
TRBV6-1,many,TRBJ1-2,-,CASRSGFQYGYTF,TGTGCCAGCAGAAGTGGCTTCCAATATGGCTACACCTTC
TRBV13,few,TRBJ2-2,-,CASSLGSLGSRGELFF,TGTGCCAGCAGCTTAGGGAGCCTCGGGAGTCGCGGGGAGCTGTTTTTT
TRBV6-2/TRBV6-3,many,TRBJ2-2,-,CASSVFIGPGELFF,TGTGCCAGCAGTGTTTTCATCGGGCCGGGGGAGCTGTTTTTT
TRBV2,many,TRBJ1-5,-,CASREMLRNQPQHF,TGTGCCAGCAGAGAGATGCTCCGCAATCAGCCCCAGCATTTT
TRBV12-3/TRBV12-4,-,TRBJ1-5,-,CASRIQGQPQHF,TGTGCCAGCAGAATCCAGGGGCAGCCCCAGCATTTT
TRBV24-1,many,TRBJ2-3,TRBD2,CATRVSVQREADTQYF,TGTGCCACCAGGGTGTCCGTACAGCGGGAGGCAGATACGCAGTATTTT
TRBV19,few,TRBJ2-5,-,CASSISTSLQETQYF,TGTGCCAGTAGTATATCGACTAGTTTGCAAGAGACCCAGTACTTC
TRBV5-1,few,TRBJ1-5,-,CASSQGLWGKKSNQPQHF,TGCGCCAGCAGCCAGGGACTCTGGGGCAAAAAAAGCAATCAGCCCCAGCATTTT
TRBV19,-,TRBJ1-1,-,CASSIGGLQAFF,TGTGCCAGTAGTATAGGCGGTCTTCAAGCTTTCTTT
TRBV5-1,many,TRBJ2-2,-,CASSRGSIDTGELFF,TGCGCCAGCAGCCGAGGGAGCATTGACACCGGGGAGCTGTTTTTT
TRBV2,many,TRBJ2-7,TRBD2,CASSPGTSIYEQYF,TGTGCCAGCAGTCCCGGGACTAGTATCTACGAGCAGTACTTC
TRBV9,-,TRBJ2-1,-,CASSVGSTGLNEQFF,TGTGCCAGCAGCGTAGGATCCACAGGCCTGAATGAGCAGTTCTTC
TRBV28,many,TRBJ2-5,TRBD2,CASNRLAGGRQETQYF,TGTGCCAGCAATCGCTTAGCGGGAGGGCGGCAAGAGACCCAGTACTTC
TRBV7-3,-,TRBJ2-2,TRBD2,CASSLGGGLAGELFF,TGTGCCAGCAGCTTAGGCGGGGGTCTGGCCGGGGAGCTGTTTTTT
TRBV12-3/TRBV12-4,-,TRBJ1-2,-,CASSSSEPGYGYTF,TGTGCCAGCAGTTCGTCGGAGCCCGGCTATGGCTACACCTTC
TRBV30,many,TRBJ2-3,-,CAWRYWGTDTQYF,TGTGCCTGGAGGTACTGGGGCACAGATACGCAGTATTTT
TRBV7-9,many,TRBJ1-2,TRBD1,CASSSPGGSYGYTF,TGTGCCAGCAGCTCCCCAGGGGGTAGTTATGGCTACACCTTC
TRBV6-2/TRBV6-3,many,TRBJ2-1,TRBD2,CASSSGRGAHNEQFF,TGTGCCAGTAGTAGCGGGAGAGGGGCCCACAATGAGCAGTTCTTC
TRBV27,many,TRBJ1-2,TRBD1,CASSSPRDSFYGYTF,TGTGCCAGCAGTTCACCCCGGGACAGCTTCTATGGCTACACCTTC
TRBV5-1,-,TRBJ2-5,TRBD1,CASSYTDRKNQETQYF,TGCGCCAGCAGCTACACGGACAGGAAAAACCAAGAGACCCAGTACTTC